This passage covers 12 T cell receptor beta chains from one sample sequenced in a study of identical twins. TCRdb ran MiXCR on the 5' RACE reads and lists one entry per CDR3 protein. The sample includes 510,000 or so distinct CDR3 sequences, 13% to 15% of them seen just once. The same sample was also studied in work on yellow fever vaccine responses in identical twins.

Sequences were obtained from CD4+ T cells sorted from blood. Source of these receptors: a woman between 18 and 29 years old in good health.

This clonotype turned up a few times. V gene TRBV6-1 combines with J gene TRBJ2-7; no clear D. The germline V gene encodes CDR1 MNHNS and CDR2 SASEGT. This CDR3 is built from 14 residues. V was clipped by 3 bases and J by 0 bases, with 9 bases between them. CDR3 in amino acids: CASSDPGVSYEQYV. The DNA of the CDR3 is TGTGCCAGCAGTGATCCCGGAGTCTCCTACGAGCAGTACGTC.

The CDR3 DNA is TGTGCCAGCAGTTTAGCGCTAGCGGGGGGAGAGACCCAGTACTTC. It yields the protein CASSLALAGGETQYF. This chain links TRBV12-3 or TRBV12-4 with TRBJ2-5; TRBD2 agrees at 11 bases. The CDR3 length is 15 residues. V lost 0 bases, J lost 4 bases, and 1 base stayed unmatched.

This clonotype was recorded a few times. This chain uses TRBV7-3 with TRBJ2-1; D gene unclear. This CDR3 contains 15 residues. CDR1 and CDR2 (germline): SGHTA, FQGTGA. V shed 1 base and J shed 2 bases, with 9 bases lying between them. CDR3: CASSLSQDPYNEQFF. DNA for the CDR3: TGTGCCAGCAGCTTAAGTCAGGACCCCTACAATGAGCAGTTCTTC.

V gene TRBV4-1 combines with J gene TRBJ2-2; 8 bases are shared with TRBD1. V shed 4 bases and J 5 bases; nucleotides not matched to a gene: 9. Germline CDR1 MGHRA, CDR2 YSYEKL. The CDR3 is 16 residues long. This chain's CDR3 is CASSPRQGRGTGELFF. The CDR3 DNA follows: TGCGCCAGCAGCCCCCGACAGGGGAGAGGGACCGGGGAGCTGTTTTTT.

This clonotype was counted only a few times. CDR3 bases: TGCAGTGCTAGGCCCCCTAGCGGGGGGGCTTTCGGGGAGCTGTTTTTT. Amino acids: CSARPPSGGAFGELFF. This sequence joins TRBV20-1 and TRBJ2-2; 12 nucleotides align to TRBD2. V lost 3 bases to trimming and J lost 7 bases; unmatched junction nucleotides: 9. CDR1 is DFQATT, CDR2 SNEGSKA, per germline (reference sequence). CDR3 length equals 16 residues.

Only a few counts were recorded for this clonotype. V gene TRBV27 combines with J gene TRBJ2-1, with TRBD2 matching 8 bases. In germline, CDR1 is MNHEY, CDR2 SMNVEV (reference sequence). This CDR3 has 14 residues. The ends lost 6 bases at V and 8 bases at J; junction bases unmatched: 9. Here the CDR3 reads CASSLSGTSHEQFF. The CDR3 coding sequence is TGTGCCAGCAGCCTATCAGGGACTAGTCATGAGCAGTTCTTC.

The chain links TRBV12-3 or TRBV12-4 to TRBJ1-1, with a tentative D call TRBD1 (5 bases). This CDR3 has 15 residues. V shed 5 bases and J shed 0 bases, with 13 bases lying between them. The CDR3 protein is CASSTEQAMNTEAFF. As DNA, the CDR3 is TGTGCCAGCAGTACAGAACAGGCAATGAACACTGAAGCTTTCTTT.

This rearrangement joins TRBV7-9 to TRBJ2-1; a weak D match, TRBD2 (6 bases). Deletions cut 8 bases from V and 4 bases from J, with 12 bases between. This CDR3 is built from 13 residues. Germline CDR1 and CDR2: SEHNR and FQNEAQ (reference sequence). CDR3 in amino acids: CASCRGLYNEQFF. Written as DNA, the CDR3 is TGTGCCAGCTGCAGAGGACTATACAATGAGCAGTTCTTC.

This clonotype showed up many times. The chain links TRBV5-4 to TRBJ2-2, with unresolved D. Germline V gene data show CDR1 as SGHNT and CDR2 as YYREEE (reference sequence). Trimming left V 0 bases short and J 7 bases short, with 10 bases between. CDR3 size: 14 residues. Here the CDR3 reads CASSLESYSGELFF. The CDR3 DNA reads as TGTGCCAGCAGCTTGGAGTCGTATAGCGGGGAGCTGTTTTTT. Variable domain in full (rest from reference TRBV5-4 and TRBJ2-2): ETGVTQSPTHLIKTRGQQVTLRCSSQSGHNTVSWYQQALGQGPQFIFQYYREEENGRGNFPPRFSGLQFPNYSSELNVNALELDDSALYLCASSLESYSGELFFGEGSRLTVL.

This clonotype was picked up a small number of times. The chain couples TRBV11-3 to TRBJ2-2, with D possibly called TRBD1 or TRBD2 (5 bases each). Germline V gene sequence: CDR1 SGHNT, CDR2 YENEEA. The CDR3 consists of 17 residues. Trimming took off 0 bases at V and 1 base at J, with 12 bases between the two ends. CDR3 sequence (DNA): TGTGCCAGCAGCTTAGATGGGACCGGACGGAACACCGGGGAGCTGTTTTTT. As protein: CASSLDGTGRNTGELFF. Complete variable domain (other parts from reference TRBV11-3 and TRBJ2-2): EAGVVQSPRYKIIEKKQPVAFWCNPISGHNTLYWYLQNLGQGPELLIRYENEEAVDDSQLPKDRFSAERLKGVDSTLKIQPAELGDSAVYLCASSLDGTGRNTGELFFGEGSRLTVL.

This clonotype has only a few counts. The V and J genes are TRBV20-1 and TRBJ1-1; tentative D call: TRBD1 (5 bases). V lost 3 bases and J 9 bases, leaving 20 bases between the germline ends. Germline V gene data show CDR1 as DFQATT and CDR2 as SNEGSKA (reference sequence). This CDR3 has 14 residues. The CDR3 sequence: CSARARGYGGQAFF. The DNA for the CDR3 is TGCAGTGCTAGGGCGCGGGGCTACGGTGGTCAAGCTTTCTTT.

A few counts support this clonotype. V gene TRBV12-3 or TRBV12-4 combines with J gene TRBJ1-6; TRBD1 matches 9 bases. The trim removed 1 base at V and 5 bases at J, leaving 3 bases unmatched. This CDR3 has 16 amino acids. CDR3 in amino acids: CASSLGGTGHNSPLHF. For the CDR3, the DNA is TGTGCCAGCAGTTTAGGGGGGACAGGGCATAATTCACCCCTCCACTTT.